Shown below are 15 T cell receptor beta chains from a single sample sequenced in a study of vaccination effects on CD4 cells after COVID-19. The antigens these receptors bind are not known. In the ViraFEST assay, antigen-specific CD4+ clonotypes were identified by expansion after peptide-pool stimulation. Having been cultured for less than 13 days, the cells underwent CD4+ T cell isolation. People in the vaccine group had not been infected with SARS-CoV-2 before, and their nucleocapsid antibodies were negative. TCRdb's table, derived via immunoSEQ multiplex PCR, lists solely in-frame clones and lacks some. The sample has about 55,000 clones, about two thirds seen once. This specimen consisted of CD4+ T cells from PBMCs cultured with SARS-CoV-2 spike peptides, obtained before COVID-19 vaccination. These receptors came from a human donor who received a COVID-19 vaccine.

The genes are TRBV14 and TRBJ2-1; 9 bases are shared with TRBD2. V was clipped by 0 bases and J by 7 bases; unmatched bases: 10. CDR1 and CDR2 (germline): SGHDN, FVKESK. This CDR3 is 17 amino acids long. The CDR3 protein is CASSQDVAGGRRNEQFF. In DNA form, the CDR3 reads TGTGCCAGCAGCCAAGATGTGGCGGGAGGGAGGCGAAATGAGCAGTTCTTC.

The chain uses TRBV10-1 and TRBJ2-3; 9 nucleotides agree with TRBD2. CDR3 length equals 13 residues. Germline V gene lookup returns CDR1 WNHNN and CDR2 SYGVQD (reference sequence). The junction had 3 bases not matched to a gene; V was cut back by 10 bases and J by 1 base. For the CDR3, the DNA is TGCGCCACCCGGACTAGCGGCACAGATACGCAGTATTTT. This encodes CATRTSGTDTQYF.

The rearrangement joins TRBV7-3 to TRBJ1-1, with 7 nucleotides matching TRBD1. The V gene end was trimmed by 5 bases and the J gene end by 1 base; junction bases not matched to a gene: 4. The CDR3 has 14 residues. CDR1 is SGHTA and CDR2 is FQGTGA in the germline V gene. In DNA form, the CDR3 reads TGTGCCAGCAGCCCCGGGACAGCGAACACTGAAGCTTTCTTT. Its protein product is CASSPGTANTEAFF.

The sample holds one count of this clone. The chain combines TRBV4-2 with TRBJ1-2; no reliable D call. Germline lookup yields CDR1 LGHNA and CDR2 YNFKEQ. V shed 2 bases and J shed 2 bases, with 12 bases lying between them. CDR3 length: 15 amino acids. The CDR3: CASSQLFTVNYGYTF. CDR3 coding DNA: TGTGCCAGCAGCCAACTATTCACAGTCAACTATGGCTACACCTTC.

The CDR3 reads CASSLRQGYYEQYF. Here the CDR3 DNA reads TGTGCCAGCAGCTTGAGACAGGGGTACTACGAGCAGTACTTC. This chain connects TRBV5-4 to TRBJ2-7; 8 bases agree with TRBD1. Germline CDR1 reads SGHNT; CDR2 reads YYREEE (reference sequence). The CDR3 spans 14 residues. V lost 1 base, J lost 3 bases, and 3 bases stayed unmatched.

V usage is TRBV5-1 and J usage is TRBJ1-2; TRBD1 matches 7 bases. CDR1 SGHRS and CDR2 YFSETQ come from the germline V gene. The CDR3 covers 15 residues. V gave up 0 bases and J gave up 4 bases; unmatched junction bases: 6. The CDR3 here is CASSLETGMAYGYTF. CDR3 DNA sequence: TGCGCCAGCAGCTTGGAGACAGGGATGGCCTATGGCTACACCTTC.

The chain is built from TRBV9 and TRBJ2-4; 8 positions agree with TRBD1. V was pared by 2 bases and J by 9 bases, with 7 bases of the junction left unmatched. The germline CDR1 and CDR2 sequences are SGDLS and YYNGEE. The CDR3 has 14 residues. The CDR3 loop is CASSVPDRDGIQYF. CDR3 sequence (DNA): TGTGCCAGCAGCGTCCCGGACAGGGATGGCATTCAGTACTTC.

This clone has a single count. The chain joins TRBV5-1 to TRBJ2-5; 8 positions match TRBD2. The CDR3 is 16 residues long. Germline V gene data show CDR1 as SGHRS and CDR2 as YFSETQ. The V segment lost 0 bases and the J segment 5 bases; nucleotides outside the gene matches: 9. DNA of the CDR3: TGCGCCAGCAGCTTGGAAGTCGGGAGGGCCGGTGAGACCCAGTACTTC. It translates to CASSLEVGRAGETQYF.

The V call is TRBV28, the J call TRBJ2-3; perhaps TRBD1 as D (5 bases). Germline-derived CDR1 and CDR2 are MDHEN and SYDVKM. The CDR3 is 15 amino acids. Trimming removed 7 bases at V and 5 bases at J, with 19 bases between. The CDR3 DNA follows: TGTGCCAGCACCCCCCAGGGCCCTGTAGAAGATACGCAGTATTTT. Protein: CASTPQGPVEDTQYF.

The chain combines TRBV7-2 with TRBJ2-4; 11 bases line up with TRBD1. Germline CDR1 reads SGHTA; CDR2 reads FQGNSA. The length of the CDR3 is 13 residues. The V gene end was trimmed by 5 bases and the J gene end by 8 bases; junction bases not matched to a gene: 2. CDR3: CASSGQGADIQYF. CDR3 DNA: TGTGCCAGCAGCGGACAGGGGGCGGACATTCAGTACTTC.

A word on this clone: The sample carries other DNA sequences with the same CDR3. This chain uses TRBV7-2 with TRBJ2-2; D unresolved. The CDR3 spans 14 residues. With 1 base removed from V and 0 bases from J, the gap between germline ends came to 3 bases. CDR1 SGHTA and CDR2 FQGNSA come from the germline V gene. CDR3 nucleotides: TGTGCCAGCAGCTTAGGCGCGAACACCGGGGAGCTGTTTTTT. Its protein is CASSLGANTGELFF.

In DNA, the CDR3 is TGTGCCAGCAGACCAGCGGGGGGCACAGATACGCAGTATTTT. The encoded protein is CASRPAGGTDTQYF. The genes are TRBV6-5 and TRBJ2-3; the match to TRBD2 covers 8 bases. The V segment lost 6 bases and the J segment 1 base; nucleotides outside the gene matches: 3. The CDR3 has 14 amino acids. Germline CDR1 and CDR2: MNHEY and SVGAGI.

This clone has only a few counts. This chain links TRBV3-1 (or the pseudogene TRBV3-2) with TRBJ1-2, with a tentative D call TRBD1 (6 bases). V was pared by 2 bases and J by 4 bases, with 14 bases between. This CDR3 region has 15 residues. Germline values: CDR1 LGHDT, CDR2 YNNKEL (reference sequence). CDR3 nucleotide sequence: TGTGCCAGCAGCCAACGAAAAGGACAGACCTATGGCTACACCTTC. As protein: CASSQRKGQTYGYTF.

The chain is built from TRBV9 and TRBJ1-2; possible D gene TRBD1, 5 bases. Looked up from germline, CDR1 is SGDLS and CDR2 is YYNGEE. Between the trimmed V and J ends, which lost 2 bases and 4 bases, there was a span of 15 bases. CDR3 length: 15 residues. This CDR3 reads CASSVEGWGRYGYTF. The CDR3 coding sequence is TGTGCCAGCAGCGTCGAGGGATGGGGCCGCTATGGCTACACCTTC.

The chain is built from TRBV24-1 and TRBJ2-7; TRBD1 is a possible D gene (6 bases). The CDR3 is made up of 11 amino acids. V was clipped by 1 base and J by 13 bases, with 10 bases between them. The germline CDR1 and CDR2 sequences are KGHDR and SFDVKD. The CDR3 loop reads CATSDLLGTYF. The CDR3 DNA is TGTGCCACCAGTGATTTACTGGGGACATACTTC.